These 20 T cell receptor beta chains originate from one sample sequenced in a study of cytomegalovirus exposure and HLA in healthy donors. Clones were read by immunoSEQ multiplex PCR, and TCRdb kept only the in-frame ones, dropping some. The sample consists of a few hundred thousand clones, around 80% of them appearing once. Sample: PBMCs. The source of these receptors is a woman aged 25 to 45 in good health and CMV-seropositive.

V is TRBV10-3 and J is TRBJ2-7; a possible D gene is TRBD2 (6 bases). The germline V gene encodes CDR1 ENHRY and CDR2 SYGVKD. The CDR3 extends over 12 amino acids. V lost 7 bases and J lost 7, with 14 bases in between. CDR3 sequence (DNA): TGTGCCATCACCGGGAGAGGTGGGGAGCAGTACTTC. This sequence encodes CAITGRGGEQYF.

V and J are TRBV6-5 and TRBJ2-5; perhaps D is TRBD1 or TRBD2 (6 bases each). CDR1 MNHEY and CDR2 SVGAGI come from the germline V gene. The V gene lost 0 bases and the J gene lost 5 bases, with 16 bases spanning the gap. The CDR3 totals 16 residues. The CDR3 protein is CASSYSRLARGETQYF. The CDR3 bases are TGTGCCAGCAGTTACTCGCGTCTAGCGAGGGGGGAGACCCAGTACTTC.

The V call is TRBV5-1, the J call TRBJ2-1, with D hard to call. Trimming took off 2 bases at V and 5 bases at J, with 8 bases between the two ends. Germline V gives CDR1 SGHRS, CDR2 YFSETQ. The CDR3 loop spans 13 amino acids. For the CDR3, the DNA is TGCGCCAGCAGCTTCCGGACGGACAATGAGCAGTTCTTC. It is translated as CASSFRTDNEQFF. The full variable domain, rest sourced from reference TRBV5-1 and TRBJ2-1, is KAGVTQTPRYLIKTRGQQVTLSCSPISGHRSVSWYQQTPGQGLQFLFEYFSETQRNKGNFPGRFSGRQFSNSRSEMNVSTLELGDSALYLCASSFRTDNEQFFGPGTRLTVL.

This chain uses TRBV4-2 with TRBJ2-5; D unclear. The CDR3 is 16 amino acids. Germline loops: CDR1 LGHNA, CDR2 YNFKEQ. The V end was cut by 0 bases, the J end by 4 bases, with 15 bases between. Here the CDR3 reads CASSQEEKSLPETQYF. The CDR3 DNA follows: TGTGCCAGCAGCCAAGAGGAGAAGAGCCTCCCAGAGACCCAGTACTTC.

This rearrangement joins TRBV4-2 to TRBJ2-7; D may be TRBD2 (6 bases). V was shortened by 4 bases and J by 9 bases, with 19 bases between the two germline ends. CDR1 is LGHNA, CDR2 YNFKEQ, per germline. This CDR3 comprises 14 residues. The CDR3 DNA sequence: TGTGCCAGCAGCCCCCGAGGGACTCAAAGGGGGCAGTACTTC. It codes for CASSPRGTQRGQYF.

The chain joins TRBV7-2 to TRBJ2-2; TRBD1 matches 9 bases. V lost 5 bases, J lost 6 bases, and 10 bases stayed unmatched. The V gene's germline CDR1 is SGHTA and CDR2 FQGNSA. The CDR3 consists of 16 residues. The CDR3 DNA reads TGTGCCAGCAGCCTCCGACCGGGACAGGGTGCCGGGGAGCTGTTTTTT. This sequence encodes CASSLRPGQGAGELFF.

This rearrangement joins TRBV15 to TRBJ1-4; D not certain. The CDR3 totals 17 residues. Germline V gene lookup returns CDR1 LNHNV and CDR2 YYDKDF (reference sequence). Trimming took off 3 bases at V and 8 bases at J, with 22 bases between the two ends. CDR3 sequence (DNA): TGTGCCACCAGCAGGCCTTTGACGGGAGGCCCTGGGGAAAAACTGTTTTTT. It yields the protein CATSRPLTGGPGEKLFF. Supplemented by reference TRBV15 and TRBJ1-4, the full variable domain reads DAMVIQNPRYQVTQFGKPVTLSCSQTLNHNVMYWYQQKSSQAPKLLFHYYDKDFNNEADTPDNFQSRRPNTSFCFLDIRSPGLGDTAMYLCATSRPLTGGPGEKLFFGSGTQLSVL.

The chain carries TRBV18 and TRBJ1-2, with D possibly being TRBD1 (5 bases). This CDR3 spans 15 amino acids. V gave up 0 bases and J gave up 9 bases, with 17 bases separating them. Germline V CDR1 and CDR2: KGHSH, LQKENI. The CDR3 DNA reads TGTGCCAGCTCACCACCGGGACCGATGTTTGAGAGCTACACCTTC. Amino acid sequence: CASSPPGPMFESYTF.

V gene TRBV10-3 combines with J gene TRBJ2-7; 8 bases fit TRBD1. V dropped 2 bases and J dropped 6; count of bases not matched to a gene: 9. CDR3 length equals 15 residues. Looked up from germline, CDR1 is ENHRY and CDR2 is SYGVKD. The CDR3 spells CAISETSTGGSEQYF. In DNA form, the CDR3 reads TGTGCCATCAGTGAGACCTCAACAGGGGGGAGCGAGCAGTACTTC.

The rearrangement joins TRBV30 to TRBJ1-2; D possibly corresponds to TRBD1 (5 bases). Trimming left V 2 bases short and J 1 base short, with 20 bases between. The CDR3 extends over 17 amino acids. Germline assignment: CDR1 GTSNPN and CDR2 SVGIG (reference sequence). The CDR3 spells CAWSNILSGTVNYGYTF. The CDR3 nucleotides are TGTGCCTGGAGTAACATATTGTCTGGGACGGTTAACTATGGCTACACCTTC.

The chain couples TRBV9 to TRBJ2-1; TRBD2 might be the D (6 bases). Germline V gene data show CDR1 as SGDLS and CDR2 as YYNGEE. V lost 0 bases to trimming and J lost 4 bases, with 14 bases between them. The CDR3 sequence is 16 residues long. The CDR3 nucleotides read TGTGCCAGCAGCGTAGTTGGCGGGATTGGGTACAATGAGCAGTTCTTC. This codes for CASSVVGGIGYNEQFF.

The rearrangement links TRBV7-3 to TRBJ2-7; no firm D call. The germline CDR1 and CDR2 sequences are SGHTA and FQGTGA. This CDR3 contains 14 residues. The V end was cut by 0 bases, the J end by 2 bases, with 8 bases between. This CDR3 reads CASSLTADTYEQYF. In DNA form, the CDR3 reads TGTGCCAGCAGCTTAACGGCAGATACCTACGAGCAGTACTTC.

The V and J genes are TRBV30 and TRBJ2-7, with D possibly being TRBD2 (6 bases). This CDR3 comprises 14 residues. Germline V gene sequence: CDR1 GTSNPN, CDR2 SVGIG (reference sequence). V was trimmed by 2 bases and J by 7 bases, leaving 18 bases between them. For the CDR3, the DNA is TGTGCCTGGAGTCTTCTAGCGCATGGTGGAGAGCAGTACTTC. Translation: CAWSLLAHGGEQYF.

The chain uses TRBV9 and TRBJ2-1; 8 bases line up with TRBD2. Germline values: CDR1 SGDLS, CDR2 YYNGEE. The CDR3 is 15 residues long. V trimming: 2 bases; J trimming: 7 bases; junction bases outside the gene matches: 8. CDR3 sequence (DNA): TGTGCCAGCAGCGTGGGACTAGGCATTGGGAATGAGCAGTTCTTC. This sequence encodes CASSVGLGIGNEQFF.

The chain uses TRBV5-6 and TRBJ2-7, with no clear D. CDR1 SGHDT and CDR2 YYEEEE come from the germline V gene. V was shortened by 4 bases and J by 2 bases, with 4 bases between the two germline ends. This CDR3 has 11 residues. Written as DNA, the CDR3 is TGTGCCAGCAGCGTTGCCTACGAGCAGTACTTC. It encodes CASSVAYEQYF.

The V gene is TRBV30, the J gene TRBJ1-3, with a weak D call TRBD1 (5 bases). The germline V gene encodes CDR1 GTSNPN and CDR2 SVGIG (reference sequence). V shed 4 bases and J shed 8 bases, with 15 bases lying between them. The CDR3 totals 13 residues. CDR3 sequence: CAWTGTIEDTIYF. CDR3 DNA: TGTGCCTGGACCGGGACTATAGAAGACACCATATATTTT.

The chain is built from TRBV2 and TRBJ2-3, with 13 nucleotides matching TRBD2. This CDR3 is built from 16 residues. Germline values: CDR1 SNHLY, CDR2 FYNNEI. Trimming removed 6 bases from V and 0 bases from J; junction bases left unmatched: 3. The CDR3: CASRGLAGPSTDTQYF. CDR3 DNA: TGTGCCAGCAGGGGACTAGCGGGGCCCAGCACAGATACGCAGTATTTT.

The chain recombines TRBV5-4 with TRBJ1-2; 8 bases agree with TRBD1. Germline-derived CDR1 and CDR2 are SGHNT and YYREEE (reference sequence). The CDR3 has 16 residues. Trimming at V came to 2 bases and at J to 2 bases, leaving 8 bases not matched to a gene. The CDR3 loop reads CASSLIGGQGNYGYTF. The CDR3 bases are TGTGCCAGCAGCTTAATTGGTGGACAGGGAAACTATGGCTACACCTTC.

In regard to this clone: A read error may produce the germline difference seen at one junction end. For the CDR3, the DNA is TGTGCTAGCAGCCAGGGGGCGGGCGGGGAGCTGTTTTTT. Protein: CASSQGAGGELFF. J is TRBJ2-2 and V is TRBV7-7; 8 bases are shared with TRBD1. CDR3 length equals 13 residues. Germline loops: CDR1 SSHAT, CDR2 FNYEAQ (reference sequence).

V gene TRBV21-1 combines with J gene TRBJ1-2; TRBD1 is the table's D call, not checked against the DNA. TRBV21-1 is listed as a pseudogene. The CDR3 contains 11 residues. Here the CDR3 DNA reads TGTGCCAGAGGGACAGGCTATGGCTACACCTTC. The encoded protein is CARGTGYGYTF.